The 30 T cell receptor beta chains in this list originate from one sample, sequenced in a study of blood T cell repertoires in COVID-19. The table came from immunoSEQ multiplex PCR; TCRdb's copy has only in-frame clones and leaves some out. The profile shows 100,000 to 150,000 clones, 85% of them singletons. Sequenced sample: peripheral blood. All receptors come from a man older than 75 with active or convalescent COVID-19.

J is TRBJ2-3 and V is TRBV30; possibly TRBD2 for D (5 bases). Germline CDR1 and CDR2: GTSNPN and SVGIG (reference sequence). This CDR3 region has 12 residues. With 4 bases removed from V and 4 bases from J, the gap between germline ends came to 9 bases. This CDR3 reads CAWTSGSDTQYF. The CDR3 coding sequence is TGTGCCTGGACCTCGGGGTCAGATACGCAGTATTTT.

This chain connects TRBV25-1 to TRBJ1-6; D is undetermined. Germline assignment: CDR1 MGHDK and CDR2 SYGVNS. This CDR3 spans 13 amino acids. V lost 4 bases and J lost 7, with 8 bases in between. CDR3 in DNA: TGTGCCAGCAGTGGGGCTGGGAATTCACCCCTCCACTTT. Translating gives CASSGAGNSPLHF.

The CDR3 nucleotides are TGTGCCACCAGTGATCCTCGCCAGGGGAACACCGGGGAGCTGTTTTTT. It translates to CATSDPRQGNTGELFF. The chain has TRBV24-1 and TRBJ2-2; D possibly corresponds to TRBD1 (5 bases). Trimming took 3 bases from V and 1 from J, leaving 11 bases between them. CDR3 length: 16 amino acids. Germline V lookup: CDR1 KGHDR, CDR2 SFDVKD.

The J gene is TRBJ1-5, the V gene TRBV24-1; D is ambiguous. This CDR3 has 13 amino acids. From germline, CDR1 is KGHDR and CDR2 SFDVKD. Trimming removed 5 bases from V and 4 bases from J, with 8 bases in between. The CDR3 loop reads CATSAQPNQPQHF. The DNA for the CDR3 is TGTGCCACCAGTGCACAGCCAAATCAGCCCCAGCATTTT.

This clone showed up just once. The V gene is TRBV27, the J gene TRBJ2-7; 12 positions match TRBD2. Germline trimming cut 5 bases from V and 2 bases from J; bases unmatched to any gene: 19. The germline V gene encodes CDR1 MNHEY and CDR2 SMNVEV (reference sequence). CDR3 size: 20 residues. The CDR3: CASSPPPPGLAGDLPYEQYF. The CDR3 DNA reads TGTGCCAGCAGTCCTCCCCCTCCGGGACTAGCGGGCGATCTGCCCTACGAGCAGTACTTC.

This chain joins TRBV28 and TRBJ2-7, with 10 bases matching TRBD1. J gave up 3 bases and V 10 bases, and 9 bases lay outside the gene matches. The CDR3 has 14 amino acids. Germline V gene sequence: CDR1 MDHEN, CDR2 SYDVKM. The CDR3 reads CAISDRDRGYEQYF. The CDR3, as DNA: TGTGCCATCTCCGACCGGGACAGGGGCTACGAGCAGTACTTC.

The chain links TRBV6-2 or TRBV6-3 to TRBJ2-7, with TRBD2 identical over 10 bases. The CDR3 covers 16 residues. The germline V gene encodes CDR1 MNHEY and CDR2 SVGEGT. After removal of 2 bases from V and 0 bases from J, the junction contained 4 bases not matched to a gene. The CDR3 region has the DNA TGTGCCAGCAGTTACAGCGGGAGGGATACCTCCTACGAGCAGTACTTC. Protein: CASSYSGRDTSYEQYF.

The chain has TRBV19 and TRBJ1-1; 7 nucleotides match TRBD1. The CDR3 runs to 13 residues. The J segment lost 9 bases and the V segment lost 5 bases, leaving 9 bases of the junction unmatched. The germline V gene has CDR1 LNHDA and CDR2 SQIVND (reference sequence). The CDR3 loop is CASSPRDSPKAFF. CDR3 DNA sequence: TGTGCCAGTAGTCCACGGGACAGTCCTAAAGCTTTCTTT.

The chain couples TRBV7-2 to TRBJ2-3; D ambiguous. V gave up 4 bases and J gave up 6 bases, with 8 bases separating them. Germline CDR1 reads SGHTA; CDR2 reads FQGNSA. CDR3 size: 12 residues. The CDR3 sequence: CASSSYTDTQYF. Written as DNA, the CDR3 is TGTGCCAGCAGCTCCTATACGGATACGCAGTATTTT.

The chain uses TRBV7-9 and TRBJ1-2; TRBD1 might be the D (5 bases). Trimming pared 5 bases from V and 0 bases from J, leaving 16 bases between. The CDR3 runs 16 residues. Germline V CDR1 and CDR2: SEHNR, FQNEAQ (reference sequence). The CDR3 loop reads CASSAGGSGANYGYTF. The CDR3 bases are TGTGCCAGCAGCGCCGGGGGGTCCGGAGCTAACTATGGCTACACCTTC. Drawing the rest from reference TRBV7-9 and TRBJ1-2, the complete variable domain is DTGVSQNPRHKITKRGQNVTFRCDPISEHNRLYWYRQTLGQGPEFLTYFQNEAQLEKSRLLSDRFSAERPKGSFSTLEIQRTEQGDSAMYLCASSAGGSGANYGYTFGSGTRLTVV.

This chain uses TRBV28 with TRBJ1-5, with D uncertain. This CDR3 has 12 amino acids. CDR1 MDHEN and CDR2 SYDVKM come from the germline V gene. V lost 2 bases to trimming and J lost 5 bases, with 4 bases between them. CDR3 DNA: TGTGCCAGCAGTTTACTTGATCAGCCCCAGCATTTT. Translation gives CASSLLDQPQHF.

The chain links TRBV9 to TRBJ1-6; 8 bases fit TRBD1. CDR1 and CDR2 from the germline V gene are SGDLS and YYNGEE. V was pared by 0 bases and J by 6 bases, with 5 bases of the junction left unmatched. The CDR3 length is 16 residues. The CDR3 bases are TGTGCCAGCAGCGTAGGGGGCAGGGGGCTTAATTCACCCCTCCACTTT. Translation gives CASSVGGRGLNSPLHF.

The gene calls are TRBV5-4 and TRBJ2-3, with 13 bases fitting TRBD2. CDR1 and CDR2 from the germline V gene are SGHNT and YYREEE (reference sequence). Trimming at V came to 4 bases and at J to 2 bases, leaving 1 base not matched to a gene. The CDR3 extends over 15 amino acids. The CDR3 protein is CASSGTSGATDTQYF. The DNA for the CDR3 is TGTGCCAGCAGCGGGACTAGCGGGGCCACAGATACGCAGTATTTT. The whole variable domain, remainder taken from reference TRBV5-4 and TRBJ2-3, is ETGVTQSPTHLIKTRGQQVTLRCSSQSGHNTVSWYQQALGQGPQFIFQYYREEENGRGNFPPRFSGLQFPNYSSELNVNALELDDSALYLCASSGTSGATDTQYFGPGTRLTVL.

The chain couples TRBV9 to TRBJ1-4, with 8 bases lining up with TRBD1. The V and J ends lost 4 bases and 6 bases, in that order; junction bases with no gene match: 14. In germline, CDR1 is SGDLS, CDR2 YYNGEE. There are 17 residues in the CDR3. CDR3 nucleotide sequence: TGTGCCAGCAGCAGAGGAGGGGAAGGACAGGGATATGAAAAACTGTTTTTT. This codes for CASSRGGEGQGYEKLFF.

Notes on this clone: The same CDR3 is also encoded by other DNA sequences in this sample. The genes are TRBV4-2 and TRBJ1-4; 8 nucleotides align to TRBD1. The CDR3 covers 14 residues. The V gene's germline CDR1 is LGHNA and CDR2 YNFKEQ. V shed 4 bases, J shed 6 bases, and the junction held 4 bases outside the gene matches. The DNA of the CDR3 is TGTGCCAGCAGCCCCACAGGGGGGTATGAAAAACTGTTTTTT. It encodes CASSPTGGYEKLFF.

This chain connects TRBV5-4 to TRBJ2-7; 10 positions agree with TRBD1. Trimming at V came to 3 bases and at J to 5 bases, leaving 8 bases not matched to a gene. CDR1 SGHNT and CDR2 YYREEE come from the germline V gene (reference sequence). The CDR3 length is 15 residues. The CDR3 region is CASSWGDRGQNEQYF. The CDR3 DNA reads TGTGCCAGCAGCTGGGGCGACAGGGGGCAAAACGAGCAGTACTTC. The full variable domain, in which reference TRBV5-4 and TRBJ2-7 provide the parts outside the CDR3, is ETGVTQSPTHLIKTRGQQVTLRCSSQSGHNTVSWYQQALGQGPQFIFQYYREEENGRGNFPPRFSGLQFPNYSSELNVNALELDDSALYLCASSWGDRGQNEQYFGPGTRLTVT.

The table lists this clone with a count of one. This chain joins TRBV4-1 and TRBJ1-1; 9 nucleotides match TRBD1. The CDR3 extends over 18 amino acids. Per germline, CDR1 MGHRA and CDR2 YSYEKL. The V segment lost 2 bases and the J segment 1 base; nucleotides outside the gene matches: 11. CDR3 protein: CASSQWLLDRGGNTEAFF. CDR3 in DNA: TGCGCCAGCAGCCAATGGCTTTTGGACAGGGGCGGGAACACTGAAGCTTTCTTT.

This clone was seen more than once but under ten times. The chain carries TRBV15 and TRBJ1-5; D gene uncertain. The CDR3 spans 14 residues. Germline V CDR1 and CDR2: LNHNV, YYDKDF (reference sequence). V was clipped by 3 bases and J by 0 bases, with 6 bases between them. CDR3 DNA: TGTGCCACCAGCAGGACTTATAGCAATCAGCCCCAGCATTTT. Protein: CATSRTYSNQPQHF. Full variable domain (remainder filled in from reference TRBV15 and TRBJ1-5): DAMVIQNPRYQVTQFGKPVTLSCSQTLNHNVMYWYQQKSSQAPKLLFHYYDKDFNNEADTPDNFQSRRPNTSFCFLDIRSPGLGDTAMYLCATSRTYSNQPQHFGDGTRLSIL.

The chain employs TRBV7-3 and TRBJ2-3; D remains ambiguous. The germline V gene encodes CDR1 SGHTA and CDR2 FQGTGA. Trimming removed 1 base at V and 1 base at J, with 9 bases between. This CDR3 comprises 15 residues. The CDR3 region is CASSLRLGGTDTQYF. DNA of the CDR3: TGTGCCAGCAGCTTAAGGCTAGGCGGCACAGATACGCAGTATTTT.

The gene calls are TRBV28 and TRBJ2-7; 7 nucleotides align to TRBD1. This CDR3 region has 14 residues. The V gene end was trimmed by 5 bases and the J gene end by 0 bases; junction bases not matched to a gene: 4. Germline assignment: CDR1 MDHEN and CDR2 SYDVKM. CDR3 nucleotides: TGTGCCAGCAGTGCCGACAGGGACTCCTACGAGCAGTACTTC. Translation gives CASSADRDSYEQYF. The full variable domain, with the rest looked up from reference TRBV28 and TRBJ2-7, is DVKVTQSSRYLVKRTGEKVFLECVQDMDHENMFWYRQDPGLGLRLIYFSYDVKMKEKGDIPEGYSVSREKKERFSLILESASTNQTSMYLCASSADRDSYEQYFGPGTRLTVT.

The rearrangement uses TRBV5-6 and TRBJ2-7; TRBD1 might be the D (5 bases). The CDR3 has 13 residues. Trimming took off 4 bases at V and 5 bases at J, with 13 bases between the two ends. CDR1 is SGHDT and CDR2 is YYEEEE in the germline V gene. In nucleotides, the CDR3 is TGTGCCAGCAGCACATATGACAGAGACGAGCAGTACTTC. It codes for CASSTYDRDEQYF.

The gene calls are TRBV2 and TRBJ2-7; TRBD2 aligns across 10 bases. The germline gives CDR1 SNHLY, CDR2 FYNNEI. CDR3 size: 12 residues. Trimming cost V 6 bases and J 6 bases; bases outside gene matches: 2. Written as DNA, the CDR3 is TGTGCCAGCAGGAGCGGGGGGGGCGAGCAGTACTTC. It translates to CASRSGGGEQYF.

This chain links TRBV5-1 with TRBJ1-1; TRBD1 aligns across 7 bases. After removal of 0 bases from V and 1 base from J, the junction contained 0 bases not matched to a gene. The CDR3 length is 14 residues. CDR1 and CDR2 (germline): SGHRS, YFSETQ. As DNA, the CDR3 is TGCGCCAGCAGCTTGGAGGGGGCGAACACTGAAGCTTTCTTT. As protein: CASSLEGANTEAFF.

The CDR3 DNA sequence: TGTGCCACCCCGGGGGTGAGGAACACTGAAGCTTTCTTT. This gives the protein CATPGVRNTEAFF. The chain employs TRBV24-1 and TRBJ1-1; the D gene is possibly TRBD1 (5 bases). This CDR3 spans 13 amino acids. V dropped 9 bases and J dropped 1 base, with 11 bases sitting between them. CDR1 KGHDR and CDR2 SFDVKD come from the germline V gene.

This sequence joins TRBV4-1 and TRBJ2-7; 13 bases are a match to TRBD2. Germline trimming cut 1 base from V and 1 base from J; bases unmatched to any gene: 7. Germline V CDR1 and CDR2: MGHRA, YSYEKL. This CDR3 comprises 18 residues. CDR3 sequence: CASSQVEGGLAGSYEQYF. CDR3 in DNA: TGCGCCAGCAGCCAAGTGGAGGGGGGACTAGCGGGGTCCTACGAGCAGTACTTC.

This sequence joins TRBV7-8 and TRBJ1-1, with 8 bases lining up with TRBD1. This CDR3 contains 13 residues. CDR1 is SGHVS and CDR2 is FQNEAQ in the germline V gene. The trim removed 5 bases at V and 8 bases at J, leaving 7 bases unmatched. Written as DNA, the CDR3 is TGTGCCAGCAGCCCCGCCCGGACAGGGGAAGCTTTCTTT. Translation gives CASSPARTGEAFF.

The rearrangement uses TRBV6-5 and TRBJ1-3; perhaps TRBD1 as D (5 bases). This CDR3 comprises 13 residues. Looked up from germline, CDR1 is MNHEY and CDR2 is SVGAGI. Trimming took off 8 bases at V and 2 bases at J, with 10 bases between the two ends. The CDR3 is CASVSGAGNTIYF. The CDR3 nucleotides read TGTGCCAGCGTTTCGGGGGCTGGAAACACCATATATTTT.

This clone came up a few times. J is TRBJ1-6 and V is TRBV30; 8 nucleotides align to TRBD1. The V gene's germline CDR1 is GTSNPN and CDR2 SVGIG (reference sequence). The CDR3 spans 14 residues. V shed 4 bases and J 10 bases; nucleotides not matched to a gene: 9. The CDR3 nucleotides are TGTGCCTGGACCAGAGGACAGGGAATATCACCCCTCCACTTT. This codes for CAWTRGQGISPLHF. Full variable domain (rest looked up from reference TRBV30 and TRBJ1-6): SQTIHQWPATLVQPVGSPLSLECTVEGTSNPNLYWYRQAAGRGLQLLFYSVGIGQISSEVPQNLSASRPQDRQFILSSKKLLLSDSGFYLCAWTRGQGISPLHFGNGTRLTVT.

V usage is TRBV24-1 and J usage is TRBJ1-1; no clear D. Deletions cut 5 bases from V and 5 bases from J, with 11 bases between. CDR1 KGHDR and CDR2 SFDVKD come from the germline V gene. The CDR3 has 13 amino acids. CDR3 in amino acids: CATSGVGRTEAFF. The CDR3 nucleotides are TGTGCCACCAGTGGGGTCGGGAGGACTGAAGCTTTCTTT.

This clone was observed a single time. J is TRBJ2-5 and V is TRBV6-1; a possible D gene is TRBD1 (6 bases). V gave up 0 bases and J gave up 5 bases, with 16 bases separating them. Per germline, CDR1 MNHNS and CDR2 SASEGT. The CDR3 is made up of 16 amino acids. The CDR3 sequence: CASSEAIQGSWETQYF. The CDR3 coding sequence is TGTGCCAGCAGTGAAGCGATACAGGGTAGTTGGGAGACCCAGTACTTC.